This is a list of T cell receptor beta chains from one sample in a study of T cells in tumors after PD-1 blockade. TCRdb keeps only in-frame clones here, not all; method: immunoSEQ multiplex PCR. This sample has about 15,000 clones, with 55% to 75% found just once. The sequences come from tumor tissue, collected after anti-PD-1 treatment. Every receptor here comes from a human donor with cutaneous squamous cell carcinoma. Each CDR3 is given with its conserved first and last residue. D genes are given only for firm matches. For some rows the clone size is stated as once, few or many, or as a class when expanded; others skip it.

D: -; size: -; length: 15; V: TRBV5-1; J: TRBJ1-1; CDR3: CASSLSGGWNTEAFF; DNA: TGCGCCAGCAGCTTGTCGGGGGGATGGAACACTGAAGCTTTCTTT
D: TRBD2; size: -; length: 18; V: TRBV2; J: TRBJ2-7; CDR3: CASSRTRPGLAGTHEQYF; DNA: TGTGCCAGCAGTAGAACTAGACCGGGACTAGCGGGTACCCACGAGCAGTACTTC
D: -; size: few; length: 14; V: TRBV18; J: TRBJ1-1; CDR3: CASSQNGMNTEAFF; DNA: TGTGCCAGCTCACAAAACGGGATGAACACTGAAGCTTTCTTT
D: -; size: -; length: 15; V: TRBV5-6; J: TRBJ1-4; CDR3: CASSRPWGDGEKLFF; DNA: TGTGCCAGCAGCCGTCCCTGGGGCGACGGTGAAAAACTGTTTTTT
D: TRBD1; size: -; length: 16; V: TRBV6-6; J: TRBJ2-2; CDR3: CASSYGQGANTGELFF; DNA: TGTGCCAGCAGTTACGGACAGGGGGCAAACACCGGGGAGCTGTTTTTT
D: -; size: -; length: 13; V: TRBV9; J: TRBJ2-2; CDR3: CASSERLAGELFF; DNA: TGTGCCAGCAGCGAGCGCCTGGCCGGGGAGCTGTTTTTT
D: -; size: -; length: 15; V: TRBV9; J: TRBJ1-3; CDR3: CASSVAAGRGNTIYF; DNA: TGTGCCAGCAGCGTAGCAGCGGGCAGGGGAAACACCATATATTTT
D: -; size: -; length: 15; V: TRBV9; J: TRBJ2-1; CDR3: CASSVSGNSYNEQFF; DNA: TGTGCCAGCAGCGTAAGCGGCAACTCCTACAATGAGCAGTTCTTC
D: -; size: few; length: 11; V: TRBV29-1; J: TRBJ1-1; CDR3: CSVVRDTEAFF; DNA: TGCAGCGTTGTACGGGACACTGAAGCTTTCTTT
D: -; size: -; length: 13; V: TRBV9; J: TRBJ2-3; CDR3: CASSASSTDTQYF; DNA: TGTGCCAGCAGCGCGTCTAGCACAGATACGCAGTATTTT
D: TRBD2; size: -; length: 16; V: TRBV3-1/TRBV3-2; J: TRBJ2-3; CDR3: CASSLLAGGPSDTQYF; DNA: TGTGCCAGCAGCCTACTAGCGGGGGGGCCAAGTGATACGCAGTATTTT
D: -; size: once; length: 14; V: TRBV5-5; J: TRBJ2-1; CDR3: CASSLGGSYNEQFF; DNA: TGTGCCAGCAGCTTAGGGGGCTCCTACAATGAGCAGTTCTTC
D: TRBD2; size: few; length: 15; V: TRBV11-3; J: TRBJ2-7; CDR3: CASSLGLAGDHEQYF; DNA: TGTGCCAGCAGCTTAGGACTAGCGGGAGACCACGAGCAGTACTTC
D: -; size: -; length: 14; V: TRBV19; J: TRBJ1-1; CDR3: CASSIPFGNTEAFF; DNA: TGTGCCAGTAGTATTCCTTTCGGGAACACTGAAGCTTTCTTT
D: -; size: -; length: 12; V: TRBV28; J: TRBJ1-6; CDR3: CASYRTGTPLHF; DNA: TGTGCCAGCTATCGAACAGGGACACCCCTCCACTTT
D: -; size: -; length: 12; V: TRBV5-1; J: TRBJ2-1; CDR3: CASSRKDYEQFF; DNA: TGCGCCAGCAGCAGGAAAGACTATGAGCAGTTCTTC
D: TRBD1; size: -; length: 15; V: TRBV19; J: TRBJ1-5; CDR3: CASSIPSGGGQPQHF; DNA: TGTGCCAGTAGTATTCCGTCAGGGGGCGGCCAGCCCCAGCATTTT
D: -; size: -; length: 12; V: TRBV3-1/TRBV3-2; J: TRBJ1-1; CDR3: CASSPYKNRAFF; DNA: TGTGCCAGCAGCCCGTATAAAAACCGAGCTTTCTTT
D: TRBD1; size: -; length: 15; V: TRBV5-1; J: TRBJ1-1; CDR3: CASSLEGQGYTEAFF; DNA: TGCGCCAGCAGCTTGGAGGGACAGGGGTATACTGAAGCTTTCTTT
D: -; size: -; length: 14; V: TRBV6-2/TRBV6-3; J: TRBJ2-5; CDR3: CASSRPGKLETQYF; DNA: TGTGCCAGCAGCCGCCCGGGGAAATTGGAGACCCAGTACTTC
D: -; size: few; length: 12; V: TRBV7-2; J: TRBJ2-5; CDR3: CASANSRETQYF; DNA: TGTGCCAGCGCCAATTCCCGGGAGACCCAGTACTTC
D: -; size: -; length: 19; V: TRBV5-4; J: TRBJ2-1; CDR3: CASSSGTGIAGSSYNEQFF; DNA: TGTGCCAGCAGCTCAGGGACAGGCATAGCGGGGAGCTCCTACAATGAGCAGTTCTTC
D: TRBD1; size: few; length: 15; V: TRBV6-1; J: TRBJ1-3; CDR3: CASSELPGQGNTIYF; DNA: TGTGCCAGCAGTGAACTTCCGGGACAGGGAAACACCATATATTTT
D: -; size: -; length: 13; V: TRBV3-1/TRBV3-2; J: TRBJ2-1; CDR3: CASSQGARNEQFF; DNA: TGTGCCAGCAGCCAGGGGGCGCGAAATGAGCAGTTCTTC
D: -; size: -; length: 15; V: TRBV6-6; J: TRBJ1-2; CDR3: CASSYLGGGSYGYTF; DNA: TGTGCCAGCAGTTACTTGGGGGGCGGGAGCTATGGCTACACCTTC
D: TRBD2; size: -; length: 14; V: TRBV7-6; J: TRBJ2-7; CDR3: CASSLTSGAYEQYF; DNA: TGTGCCAGCAGCCTGACTAGCGGGGCCTACGAGCAGTACTTC
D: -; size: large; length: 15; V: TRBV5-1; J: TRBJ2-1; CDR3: CASSFLVTSYNEQFF; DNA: TGCGCCAGCAGCTTCCTAGTAACGTCCTACAATGAGCAGTTCTTC
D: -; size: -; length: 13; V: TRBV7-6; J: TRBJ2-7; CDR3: CASSLGTAYEQYF; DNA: TGTGCCAGCAGCTTAGGGACAGCTTACGAGCAGTACTTC
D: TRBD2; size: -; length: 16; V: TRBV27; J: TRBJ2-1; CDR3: CASTPPRSGTYNEQFF; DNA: TGTGCCAGCACCCCCCCGCGTAGCGGGACCTACAATGAGCAGTTCTTC
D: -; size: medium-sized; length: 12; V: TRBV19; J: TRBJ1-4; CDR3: CASRGGPEKLFF; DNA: TGTGCCAGTAGGGGAGGTCCAGAAAAACTGTTTTTT
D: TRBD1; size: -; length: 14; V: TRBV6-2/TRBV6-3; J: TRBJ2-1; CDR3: CASSHETGGNEQFF; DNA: TGTGCCAGCAGCCATGAGACAGGGGGCAATGAGCAGTTCTTC
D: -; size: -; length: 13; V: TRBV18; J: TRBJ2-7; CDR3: CASSGQSSYEQYF; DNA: TGTGCCAGCTCGGGTCAGAGCTCCTACGAGCAGTACTTC
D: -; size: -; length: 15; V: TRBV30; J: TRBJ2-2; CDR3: CAWSHLGANTGELFF; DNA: TGTGCCTGGAGTCACTTGGGGGCGAACACCGGGGAGCTGTTTTTT
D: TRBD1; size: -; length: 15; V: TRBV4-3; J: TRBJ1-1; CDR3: CASSQPGQTNTEAFF; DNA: TGCGCCAGCAGCCAACCGGGACAGACTAACACTGAAGCTTTCTTT
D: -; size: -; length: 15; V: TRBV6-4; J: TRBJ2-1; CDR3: CASSDLGGTYNEQFF; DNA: TGTGCCAGCAGTGACTTAGGGGGTACCTACAATGAGCAGTTCTTC
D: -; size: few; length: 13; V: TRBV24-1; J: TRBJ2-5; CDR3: CATSDGAEETQYF; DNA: TGTGCCACCAGTGATGGCGCCGAAGAGACCCAGTACTTC
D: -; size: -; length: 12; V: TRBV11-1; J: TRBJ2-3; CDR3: CASSLSQGRLSF; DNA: TGTGCCAGCAGCTTATCGCAGGGTAGGCTGTCTTTT
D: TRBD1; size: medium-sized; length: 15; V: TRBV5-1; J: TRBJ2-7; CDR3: CASSLEQGGVHEQYF; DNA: TGCGCCAGCAGCTTGGAACAGGGGGGAGTCCACGAGCAGTACTTC
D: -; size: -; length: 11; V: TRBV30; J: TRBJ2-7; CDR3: CAWRGHYEQYF; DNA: TGTGCCTGGAGGGGACACTACGAGCAGTACTTC
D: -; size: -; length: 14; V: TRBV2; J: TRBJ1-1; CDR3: CASRGATGSTEAFF; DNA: TGTGCCAGCAGGGGGGCTACGGGGTCGACTGAAGCTTTCTTT